This T cell receptor beta chain came from a study of CD8 T cells in ankylosing spondylitis. With 3 bases removed from V and 2 bases from J, the gap between germline ends came to 7 bases. This CDR3 is built from 12 residues. From germline, CDR1 is DFQATT and CDR2 SNEGSKA (reference sequence). MiXCR, applied by TCRdb to the 5' RACE reads, yields one record per CDR3 protein. The sample has more than 150,000 distinct CDR3 sequences, 15% to 20% seen once. This clonotype came up many times. This chain uses TRBV20-1 with TRBJ1-1, with a possible D match to TRBD1 (5 bases). What was sequenced was blood, either unsorted or a sorted T cell fraction (not recorded which). This clonotype was sampled from a male donor aged 10 to 30 with ankylosing spondylitis or in good health (not recorded which). DNA of the CDR3: TGCAGTGCTAGTAGGGGAAACACTGAAGCTTTCTTT. Its translation is CSASRGNTEAFF.